The 5 T cell receptor beta chains listed next were all sequenced from one sample in a study of T-cell memory formation after mild COVID-19 (dated by TCRdb to the early 2020s). Library preparation used 5' RACE. The listed sequencing device is Illumina NovaSeq 6000. TCRdb trimmed public reads at Q25 via fastp, called clones via MiXCR and kept in-frame beta chains. A single entry per CDR3 protein holds the most common genes and DNA from its merged rows. This sample gives roughly 600,000 distinct CDR3 sequences in total; roughly 18% of them show up just once. The top ten clonotypes cover around 12% of the sample. Sequences were obtained from PBMCs or a T cell subset sorted from them (not recorded which). The receptors come from an adult woman who had mild COVID-19 (a few samples of this study predate the infection). The sample titles of this study are shuffled in the database, so cell type and time point are left out; the donor was told from shared clones.

This clonotype came up a few times. The rearrangement links TRBV6-2 or TRBV6-3 to TRBJ1-5; 11 nucleotides line up with TRBD1. This CDR3 spans 15 amino acids. Germline loops: CDR1 MNHEY, CDR2 SVGEGT. V gave up 4 bases and J gave up 5 bases; unmatched junction bases: 4. The CDR3 loop reads CASSFSDRGHQPQHF. The CDR3 DNA is TGTGCCAGCAGTTTTTCGGACAGGGGGCATCAGCCCCAGCATTTT.

The table lists this clonotype with a few counts. The rearrangement links TRBV7-2 to TRBJ1-3, with a tentative D call TRBD1 (5 bases). Germline lookup yields CDR1 SGHTA and CDR2 FQGNSA. Trimming shortened V by 7 bases and J by 4 bases, and 11 bases separated the two germline ends. CDR3 length: 13 residues. DNA for the CDR3: TGTGCCAGCAAGAGGGGTGGCGGAAACACCATATATTTT. Protein: CASKRGGGNTIYF.

The chain has TRBV29-1 and TRBJ1-5, with D possibly TRBD1 on 6 matching bases. The ends were cut back, 7 bases at V and 2 bases at J, with 12 bases in the middle. This CDR3 is built from 13 residues. In germline, CDR1 is SQVTM, CDR2 ANQGSEA. CDR3 sequence reads: CSAQGSGNQPQHF. The CDR3 nucleotides are TGCAGCGCTCAGGGGTCTGGCAATCAGCCCCAGCATTTT. Complete variable domain (other parts from reference TRBV29-1 and TRBJ1-5): SAVISQKPSRDICQRGTSLTIQCQVDSQVTMMFWYRQQPGQSLTLIATANQGSEATYESGFVIDKFPISRPNLTFSTLTVSNMSPEDSSIYLCSAQGSGNQPQHFGDGTRLSIL.

The chain joins TRBV20-1 to TRBJ2-2; 7 bases are a match to TRBD2. This CDR3 is 17 amino acids long. The germline V gene encodes CDR1 DFQATT and CDR2 SNEGSKA (reference sequence). The V gene end was trimmed by 0 bases and the J gene end by 0 bases; junction bases not matched to a gene: 7. This CDR3 is CSARENPLAANTGELFF. CDR3 DNA sequence: TGCAGTGCTAGAGAGAACCCTCTAGCGGCGAACACCGGGGAGCTGTTTTTT.

V is TRBV6-5 and J is TRBJ2-1; 10 bases agree with TRBD2. The CDR3 contains 15 residues. J lost 10 bases, V lost 5 bases, and 11 bases had no gene match. The germline gives CDR1 MNHEY, CDR2 SVGAGI. The CDR3 coding sequence is TGTGCCAGCAGTCCCCGGTCTAGCGGGAGTCGAGAGCAGTTCTTC. Its protein is CASSPRSSGSREQFF.